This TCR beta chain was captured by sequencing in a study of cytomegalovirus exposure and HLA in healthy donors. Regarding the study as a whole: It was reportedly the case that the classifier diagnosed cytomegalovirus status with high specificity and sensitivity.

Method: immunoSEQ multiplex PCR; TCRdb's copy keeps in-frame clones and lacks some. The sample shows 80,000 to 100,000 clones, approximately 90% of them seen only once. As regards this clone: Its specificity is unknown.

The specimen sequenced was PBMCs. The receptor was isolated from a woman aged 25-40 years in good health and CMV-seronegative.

In DNA, the CDR3 is TGTGCCAGCTCACCGGGCCGGGGAGATGAAAAACTGTTTTTT. It is translated as CASSPGRGDEKLFF. V usage is TRBV18 and J usage is TRBJ1-4; D is uncertain. V shed 3 bases and J shed 6 bases, with 11 bases lying between them. The CDR3 length is 14 residues. Germline V gene sequence: CDR1 KGHSH, CDR2 LQKENI.